This T cell receptor beta chain appears in the sequencing data of a study of PD-1 blockade in classical Hodgkin lymphoma. TCRdb's table, derived via immunoSEQ multiplex PCR, lists solely in-frame clones and lacks some. Of fewer than 100,000 clones in the sample, 92% were seen once. Every patient experienced relapse after autologous stem cell transplantation, and brentuximab vedotin exposure varied. The germline gives CDR1 SGHRS, CDR2 YFSETQ. This CDR3 contains 13 residues. A word on this clone: Antigen specificity is unknown. Sequence at one end of the junction differs from germline and may be a read error. The sample has other DNA sequences that encode this CDR3 too.

Study-level findings and limits: By cycle point C4D1, TCR diversity had risen significantly in CD4+ cells (but not CD8+ cells).

J is TRBJ1-5 and V is TRBV5-1; D is ambiguous. This clonotype was obtained from a human donor with classical Hodgkin lymphoma. This sample comprised peripheral blood mononuclear cells (PBMCs), obtained at baseline. The CDR3 DNA reads TGCGCCAGCAGCTTGGACGGTAATCAGCCCCAACATTTT. This gives the protein CASSLDGNQPQHF.